These 7 T cell receptor beta chains were all obtained from the same sample, sequenced in a study of PD-1 blockade in classical Hodgkin lymphoma. Some clones are missing from TCRdb's copy, which holds only in-frame ones; the method was immunoSEQ multiplex PCR. The repertoire holds under 20,000 clones, 60% to 80% seen once, with around 2.3% in the top ten. Time point indicated: cycle 4 day 1 (C4D1), after six to seven weeks of nivolumab. Relapse was seen in all patients after autologous stem cell transplantation, and brentuximab vedotin exposure was variable. Magnetic negative selection purified CD4+ T cells from thawed PBMCs. Here the sequenced sample was CD4+ T cells from blood, taken before the fourth cycle of nivolumab. The receptors were gathered from a human donor with classical Hodgkin lymphoma.

This chain uses TRBV7-2 with TRBJ1-3; D call uncertain. Trimming left V 3 bases short and J 0 bases short, with 6 bases between. Germline lookup yields CDR1 SGHTA and CDR2 FQGNSA. The CDR3 totals 14 residues. As DNA, the CDR3 is TGTGCCAGCAGCTTCCTTAGCTCTGGAAACACCATATATTTT. Its translation is CASSFLSSGNTIYF.

CDR3 loop: CASSFWAGANTGELFF. CDR3 nucleotides: TGTGCCAGCAGTTTCTGGGCGGGAGCGAACACCGGGGAGCTGTTTTTT. This rearrangement joins TRBV28 to TRBJ2-2, with 7 bases lining up with TRBD2. The ends lost 3 bases at V and 0 bases at J; junction bases unmatched: 4. The CDR3 totals 16 residues. CDR1 is MDHEN and CDR2 is SYDVKM in the germline V gene.

Here the CDR3 DNA reads TGCAGCGTTGAACGACTAGCGGGGGCCGGGGATACGCAGTATTTT. Protein product: CSVERLAGAGDTQYF. The J gene is TRBJ2-3, the V gene TRBV29-1; 12 bases agree with TRBD2. Germline trimming cut 2 bases from V and 6 bases from J; bases unmatched to any gene: 6. Germline V gene data show CDR1 as SQVTM and CDR2 as ANQGSEA. The CDR3 totals 15 residues.

V and J are TRBV7-2 and TRBJ1-5; D gene ambiguous. The CDR3 runs 12 residues. Deletions cut 1 base from V and 9 bases from J, with 7 bases between. Germline-derived CDR1 and CDR2 are SGHTA and FQGNSA. In nucleotides, the CDR3 is TGTGCCAGCAGCTTAGGACAATCGCCCCAGCATTTT. This gives the protein CASSLGQSPQHF.

The table lists this clone with a few counts. The genes are TRBV5-1 and TRBJ1-4, with a tentative D call TRBD1 (5 bases). CDR3 size: 15 residues. Germline CDR1 is SGHRS and CDR2 is YFSETQ. V shed 0 bases and J shed 3 bases, with 9 bases lying between them. CDR3 protein: CASSLGSGSNEKLFF. For the CDR3, the DNA is TGCGCCAGCAGCTTGGGATCAGGGTCTAATGAAAAACTGTTTTTT.

This chain joins TRBV29-1 and TRBJ2-2; D ambiguous. Trimming pared 7 bases from V and 1 base from J, leaving 4 bases between. This CDR3 contains 11 residues. Germline assignment: CDR1 SQVTM and CDR2 ANQGSEA. The DNA for the CDR3 is TGCAGCGGCGGGAACACCGGGGAGCTGTTTTTT. Its translation is CSGGNTGELFF.

The rearrangement links TRBV12-5 to TRBJ1-4, with TRBD1 identical over 10 bases. V shed 1 base, J shed 1 base, and the junction held 3 bases outside the gene matches. Germline CDR1 LGHNT, CDR2 FRNRAP. This CDR3 is 17 amino acids long. In DNA, the CDR3 is TGTGCTAGTGGTTTGGGACAGGGGGCAGGAACTAATGAAAAACTGTTTTTT. This gives the protein CASGLGQGAGTNEKLFF.